What follows describes a single T cell receptor (beta chain). These data originate in a study of shared clonotypes between healthy human individuals. In the authors' methods: Without quality scores, immunoSEQ junctional reads could not be filtered like full-length reads. Generated by immunoSEQ multiplex PCR, the TCRdb table keeps only in-frame clones and is missing some. The DNA gave D and trimming, while V, J and clone size come from that table. Counted here are around 2.1 million clones, roughly 91% occurring once; the ten biggest clones make up roughly 1.8%. It was CD45RO-negative cells, positively selected for CCR7, that made up naive CD8 cells, with terminally differentiated effector memory CD45RA+ cells excluded. The material sequenced was naive CD8+ T cells from PBMCs. This clonotype was sampled from a man younger than 35 in good health. Some clones in this sample may be carry-over from other donors' samples.

The CDR3 DNA is TGCGCCAGCAGCCCACCGGGACGAAACTACGAGCAGTACTTC. The encoded protein is CASSPPGRNYEQYF. The chain carries TRBV4-1 and TRBJ2-7, with D perhaps TRBD1 or TRBD2 (5 bases each). The germline gives CDR1 MGHRA, CDR2 YSYEKL. The ends were cut back, 4 bases at V and 3 bases at J, with 13 bases in the middle. The CDR3 covers 14 residues.